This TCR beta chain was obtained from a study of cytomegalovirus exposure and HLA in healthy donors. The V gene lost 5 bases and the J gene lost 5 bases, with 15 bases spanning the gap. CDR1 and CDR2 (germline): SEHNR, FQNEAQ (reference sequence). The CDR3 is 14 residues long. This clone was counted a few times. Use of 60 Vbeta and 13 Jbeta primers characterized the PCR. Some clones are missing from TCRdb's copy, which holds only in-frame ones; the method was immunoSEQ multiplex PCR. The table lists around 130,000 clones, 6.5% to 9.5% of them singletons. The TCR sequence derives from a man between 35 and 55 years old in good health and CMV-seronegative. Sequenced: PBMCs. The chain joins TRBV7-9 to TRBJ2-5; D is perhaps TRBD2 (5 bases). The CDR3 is CASSPSGDLETQYF. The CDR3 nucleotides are TGTGCCAGCAGCCCATCCGGGGATTTGGAGACCCAGTACTTC.